This T cell receptor beta chain was documented in a study of regulatory T cells in long-lasting Graves disease. Study-level results: Among the persistent patients, thousands of public clonotypes were shared, more than the roughly 990 shared among new patients.

Sequencing libraries for TCR beta were prepared with iRepertoire HTBI primers and Arm-PCR of CDR3 regions. TCRdb fed the multiplex PCR reads into MiXCR, producing one record per CDR3 protein. In the table there are 300,000 to 450,000 distinct CDR3 sequences, less than 20% of which are singletons. This clonotype was detected many times. Its antigen is not identified. Specified time point: newly diagnosed GD, antithyroid drugs for less than 3 months. PBMC-derived RNA was used for the TCR library. Sequenced here: peripheral blood mononuclear cells (PBMCs), sampled at new diagnosis, from a patient treated with antithyroid drugs. The sequence was collected from a female donor with Graves disease.

Written as DNA, the CDR3 is TGTGCCAGCAACATAGCGGGTAGCGGGAGAATCTATGAGCAGTTCTTC. Its protein is CASNIAGSGRIYEQFF. J is TRBJ2-1 and V is TRBV7-9; the match to TRBD2 covers 9 bases. This CDR3 is 16 amino acids long. Germline V gene lookup returns CDR1 SEHNR and CDR2 FQNEAQ (reference sequence). V shed 7 bases and J 8 bases; nucleotides not matched to a gene: 15.